The 26 T cell receptor beta chains reported below all come from one sample, sequenced in a study of beta chain features in type 1 diabetes. Whole-study findings and limits: Shorter TCRB CDR3s, moderately but significantly so, marked every one of the four CD4+ subsets in Type 1 diabetes patients.

Their recognized antigens are unknown. All of the isolated RNA was reverse transcribed, so expressed TCRB transcripts were sequenced. Some clones are missing from TCRdb's copy, which holds only in-frame ones; the method was immunoSEQ multiplex PCR. The sample lists 300,000 to 350,000 clones; around 9.7% were seen once. Sequenced material: central memory CD4+ T cells from blood. Source of these receptors: a man aged 25-40 years with type 1 diabetes.

V is TRBV30 and J is TRBJ1-2; possible D gene TRBD1, 5 bases. CDR1 and CDR2 from the germline V gene are GTSNPN and SVGIG (reference sequence). This CDR3 is built from 13 residues. Trimming pared 2 bases from V and 2 bases from J, leaving 9 bases between. The CDR3: CAWSYRDNYGYTF. The CDR3 bases are TGTGCCTGGAGTTATAGGGACAACTATGGCTACACCTTC.

In its sample, this clone was seen a few times. This chain joins TRBV4-1 and TRBJ1-1; 7 bases map to TRBD1. Germline V CDR1 and CDR2: MGHRA, YSYEKL. The CDR3 runs to 13 residues. With 6 bases clipped from V and 7 bases from J, the junction kept 8 bases outside the gene matches. The CDR3 reads CASRMDRRGEAFF. For the CDR3, the DNA is TGCGCCAGCAGAATGGACAGGCGAGGTGAAGCTTTCTTT.

For this clone: The same CDR3 arises from other DNA sequences in this sample as well. This chain uses TRBV7-2 with TRBJ2-6; tentatively, D is TRBD1 (5 bases). The V and J ends lost 1 base and 1 base respectively, with 11 bases between them. CDR3 length: 17 amino acids. Germline values: CDR1 SGHTA, CDR2 FQGNSA. CDR3 sequence (DNA): TGTGCCAGCAGCTTAGTGTCAGGGCTGTCTGGGGCCAACGTCCTGACTTTC. Its protein is CASSLVSGLSGANVLTF. Looking up the rest from reference TRBV7-2 and TRBJ2-6 gives the full variable domain: GAGVSQSPSNKVTEKGKDVELRCDPISGHTALYWYRQSLGQGLEFLIYFQGNSAPDKSGLPSDRFSAERTGGSVSTLTIQRTQQEDSAVYLCASSLVSGLSGANVLTFGAGSRLTVL.

This sequence joins TRBV4-3 and TRBJ1-2; tentative D call: TRBD1 (6 bases). The V end was cut by 3 bases, the J end by 8 bases, with 13 bases between. This CDR3 has 13 residues. Germline assignment: CDR1 LGHNA and CDR2 YSLEER. The CDR3 sequence is CASSHQQGRGYTF. In DNA, the CDR3 is TGCGCCAGCAGCCATCAACAGGGACGAGGCTACACCTTC.

This clone was observed many times. This chain joins TRBV14 and TRBJ1-4, with a possible D match to TRBD1 (5 bases). The CDR3 spans 14 residues. Per the germline V gene, CDR1 is SGHDN and CDR2 is FVKESK. Trimming shortened V by 4 bases and J by 5 bases, and 11 bases separated the two germline ends. This CDR3 is CASSPRQPNEKLFF. CDR3 sequence (DNA): TGTGCCAGCAGCCCAAGACAGCCCAATGAAAAACTGTTTTTT.

This chain's CDR3 is CASREGDQPQHF. The CDR3 DNA is TGTGCCAGCCGGGAAGGGGATCAGCCCCAGCATTTT. The chain combines TRBV2 with TRBJ1-5; possibly TRBD1 for D (5 bases). CDR3 size: 12 residues. V lost 8 bases, J lost 5 bases, and 10 bases lay in between. The germline gives CDR1 SNHLY, CDR2 FYNNEI.

This clone was picked up a small number of times. The chain links TRBV7-2 to TRBJ2-7; D not resolved. CDR1 and CDR2 from the germline V gene are SGHTA and FQGNSA. Trimming removed 7 bases at V and 0 bases at J, with 13 bases between. This CDR3 region has 14 residues. CDR3 amino acids: CASTHDWSSYEQYF. CDR3 sequence (DNA): TGTGCCAGCACCCACGATTGGAGCTCCTACGAGCAGTACTTC.

Concerning this clone: Other DNA sequences in this sample translate to the same CDR3. The rearrangement uses TRBV5-1 and TRBJ2-3; maybe TRBD2 (5 bases). Germline assignment: CDR1 SGHRS and CDR2 YFSETQ. Trimming cost V 0 bases and J 5 bases, with 7 bases left between them. This CDR3 spans 13 amino acids. Written as DNA, the CDR3 is TGCGCCAGCAGCTTGGCCGGGGAAGATACGCAGTATTTT. It yields the protein CASSLAGEDTQYF.

This clone appeared a few times. The chain is built from TRBV2 and TRBJ2-2; possibly TRBD1 for D (6 bases). CDR1 and CDR2 from the germline V gene are SNHLY and FYNNEI. The CDR3 sequence is 13 residues long. V lost 11 bases to trimming and J lost 2 bases, with 12 bases between them. The DNA of the CDR3 is TGTGCCGACGAGGACAGAAACACCGGGGAGCTGTTTTTT. Amino acids: CADEDRNTGELFF.

This clone was counted only a few times. The V call is TRBV7-2, the J call TRBJ2-3; 7 bases are shared with TRBD1. The CDR3 consists of 15 residues. In germline, CDR1 is SGHTA, CDR2 FQGNSA. The V gene end was trimmed by 1 base and the J gene end by 1 base; junction bases not matched to a gene: 2. In DNA, the CDR3 is TGTGCCAGCAGCTTAGATCAGGGGGGCACAGATACGCAGTATTTT. This translates into CASSLDQGGTDTQYF. The whole variable domain, filled in from reference TRBV7-2 and TRBJ2-3, reads GAGVSQSPSNKVTEKGKDVELRCDPISGHTALYWYRQSLGQGLEFLIYFQGNSAPDKSGLPSDRFSAERTGGSVSTLTIQRTQQEDSAVYLCASSLDQGGTDTQYFGPGTRLTVL.

This sequence joins TRBV14 and TRBJ1-2; tentative D call: TRBD1 (6 bases). Germline V gene sequence: CDR1 SGHDN, CDR2 FVKESK. The CDR3 sequence is 16 residues long. V shed 4 bases and J shed 3 bases, with 18 bases lying between them. The CDR3 bases are TGTGCCAGCAGCCCGCTCAGGCTTCACAGGGACTATGGCTACACCTTC. It codes for CASSPLRLHRDYGYTF.

This clone was counted only a few times. The chain carries TRBV4-3 and TRBJ2-3; 8 positions agree with TRBD1. In germline, CDR1 is LGHNA, CDR2 YSLEER. V was clipped by 3 bases and J by 0 bases; unmatched bases: 2. The CDR3 length is 15 residues. CDR3: CASSQGTGSTDTQYF. Written as DNA, the CDR3 is TGCGCCAGCAGCCAGGGGACAGGAAGCACAGATACGCAGTATTTT.

The V call is TRBV7-9, the J call TRBJ1-1; 8 bases line up with TRBD1. CDR1 SEHNR and CDR2 FQNEAQ come from the germline V gene (reference sequence). J lost 5 bases, V lost 5 bases, and 10 bases had no gene match. This CDR3 region has 15 residues. The CDR3 reads CASSDRRTGKTEAFF. CDR3 sequence (DNA): TGTGCCAGCAGCGACAGGCGGACAGGGAAAACTGAAGCTTTCTTT.

This chain links TRBV9 with TRBJ1-2; 8 nucleotides agree with TRBD1. The CDR3 has 16 residues. V shed 0 bases and J 4 bases; nucleotides not matched to a gene: 8. Germline loops: CDR1 SGDLS, CDR2 YYNGEE. The CDR3 protein is CASSVAEDRDSYGYTF. DNA of the CDR3: TGTGCCAGCAGCGTAGCCGAGGACAGGGATAGCTATGGCTACACCTTC.

The chain carries TRBV7-9 and TRBJ2-1, with TRBD2 as a possible D gene (5 bases). This CDR3 is 12 amino acids long. Per the germline V gene, CDR1 is SEHNR and CDR2 is FQNEAQ (reference sequence). Between the trimmed V and J ends, which lost 1 base and 12 bases, there was a span of 10 bases. This CDR3 reads CASSLDTEGQFF. For the CDR3, the DNA is TGTGCCAGCAGCTTAGATACTGAGGGGCAGTTCTTC. The full variable domain, in which reference TRBV7-9 and TRBJ2-1 provide the parts outside the CDR3, is DTGVSQNPRHKITKRGQNVTFRCDPISEHNRLYWYRQTLGQGPEFLTYFQNEAQLEKSRLLSDRFSAERPKGSFSTLEIQRTEQGDSAMYLCASSLDTEGQFFGPGTRLTVL.

This sequence joins TRBV9 and TRBJ1-6; D ambiguous. V lost 0 bases to trimming and J lost 8 bases, with 12 bases between them. Per germline, CDR1 SGDLS and CDR2 YYNGEE. This CDR3 contains 15 residues. CDR3 nucleotide sequence: TGTGCCAGCAGCGTAGTTGGAGGTTGGGATTCACCCCTCCACTTT. It specifies CASSVVGGWDSPLHF. The full variable domain, its missing parts supplied by reference TRBV9 and TRBJ1-6, is DSGVTQTPKHLITATGQRVTLRCSPRSGDLSVYWYQQSLDQGLQFLIQYYNGEERAKGNILERFSAQQFPDLHSELNLSSLELGDSALYFCASSVVGGWDSPLHFGNGTRLTVT.

This clone was seen a few times. This rearrangement joins TRBV20-1 to TRBJ2-7; weak D call: TRBD1 (6 bases). The germline CDR1 and CDR2 sequences are DFQATT and SNEGSKA (reference sequence). The CDR3 sequence is 11 residues long. Trimming pared 7 bases from V and 6 bases from J, leaving 13 bases between. CDR3 protein: CSGTAVGEQYF. CDR3 nucleotides: TGCAGTGGGACAGCTGTGGGCGAGCAGTACTTC.

At least ten counts were recorded for this clone. The chain links TRBV5-4 to TRBJ2-1; possible D gene TRBD1, 6 bases. The CDR3 covers 15 residues. The V gene lost 4 bases and the J gene lost 6 bases, with 17 bases spanning the gap. Looked up from germline, CDR1 is SGHNT and CDR2 is YYREEE (reference sequence). The CDR3 region is CASSRRQDRGNEQFF. CDR3 DNA sequence: TGTGCCAGCAGCCGGAGACAGGATCGGGGCAATGAGCAGTTCTTC.

The J gene is TRBJ1-5, the V gene TRBV15; 8 nucleotides agree with TRBD1. Germline-derived CDR1 and CDR2 are LNHNV and YYDKDF (reference sequence). This CDR3 has 15 amino acids. Trimming cost V 5 bases and J 1 base; bases outside gene matches: 4. CDR3 sequence (DNA): TGTGCCACCAGCCGGGGACAGGAAAGCAATCAGCCCCAGCATTTT. It translates to CATSRGQESNQPQHF.

This clone has a handful of counts. The chain uses TRBV2 and TRBJ2-7; TRBD1 matches at 9 bases. With V trimmed by 7 bases and J by 5 bases, 6 bases remained unmatched. The CDR3 contains 13 residues. Germline values: CDR1 SNHLY, CDR2 FYNNEI. CDR3 region: CASIRDRDNEQYF. For the CDR3, the DNA is TGTGCCAGCATTCGGGACAGGGATAACGAGCAGTACTTC.

This clone was observed a few times. The chain links TRBV6-5 to TRBJ1-2; D may be TRBD1 (6 bases). The CDR3 loop spans 15 amino acids. Germline-derived CDR1 and CDR2 are MNHEY and SVGAGI. Trimming pared 4 bases from V and 4 bases from J, leaving 16 bases between. CDR3 region: CASSSATGLLYGYTF. CDR3 nucleotide sequence: TGTGCCAGCAGTTCCGCGACAGGCCTCCTCTATGGCTACACCTTC.

The chain uses TRBV5-1 and TRBJ2-2; D gene uncertain. This CDR3 has 15 amino acids. Trimming removed 3 bases at V and 1 base at J, with 10 bases between. Looked up from germline, CDR1 is SGHRS and CDR2 is YFSETQ. CDR3: CASSSRVLNTGELFF. The CDR3 region has the DNA TGCGCCAGCAGCTCCAGAGTTTTGAACACCGGGGAGCTGTTTTTT.

The chain has TRBV5-6 and TRBJ2-3; D might be TRBD1 (5 bases). CDR1 is SGHDT, CDR2 YYEEEE, per germline. This CDR3 has 13 amino acids. The V gene lost 0 bases and the J gene lost 9 bases, with 11 bases spanning the gap. The CDR3 protein is CASSLGQLPTQYF. In nucleotides, the CDR3 is TGTGCCAGCAGCTTGGGACAGCTCCCCACGCAGTATTTT.

V is TRBV21-1 and J is TRBJ2-1; no DNA check was done on the table's D call, TRBD2. TRBV21-1 represents a pseudogene. The CDR3 consists of 16 residues. The CDR3 nucleotides are TGTGCCAGCAGCCTACTCGGGCTAGCGGACCCGAATGAGCAGTTCTTC. Encoded protein: CASSLLGLADPNEQFF.

The rearrangement links TRBV7-9 to TRBJ1-4; possible D gene TRBD1, 5 bases. The V end lost 0 bases, the J end lost 5 bases, and 13 bases lay between the germline ends. Germline V lookup: CDR1 SEHNR, CDR2 FQNEAQ (reference sequence). This CDR3 spans 16 amino acids. The CDR3 reads CASSLAPTGLNEKLFF. Written as DNA, the CDR3 is TGTGCCAGCAGCTTAGCTCCCACAGGCCTGAATGAAAAACTGTTTTTT.

The genes are TRBV5-1 and TRBJ1-1, with D unresolved. CDR3 length equals 13 residues. Trimming shortened V by 2 bases and J by 3 bases, and 8 bases separated the two germline ends. Per germline, CDR1 SGHRS and CDR2 YFSETQ. The CDR3 is CASSFQEYTEAFF. CDR3 nucleotides: TGCGCCAGCAGCTTCCAGGAATACACTGAAGCTTTCTTT. Full variable domain (rest looked up from reference TRBV5-1 and TRBJ1-1): KAGVTQTPRYLIKTRGQQVTLSCSPISGHRSVSWYQQTPGQGLQFLFEYFSETQRNKGNFPGRFSGRQFSNSRSEMNVSTLELGDSALYLCASSFQEYTEAFFGQGTRLTVV.